One sample yielded the 27 T cell receptor beta chains listed below, sequenced in a study of blood T cell repertoires in COVID-19 (dated by TCRdb to 2018 to 2021). Library method: the immunoSEQ multiplex PCR assay. What TCRdb holds here is the immuneACCESS table cut down to in-frame rearrangements. Part of the clones is not present; checked against another copy, under half of the missing clones reflect an unresolved V gene, and the others are unexplained. Recorded for this sample are about 240,000 clones; about 83% of them occurred a single time. The ten largest account for over 9% of the sample. Specimen: peripheral blood. These receptors originate from a man older than 75 with acute or convalescent COVID-19.

This clone was seen more than once but under ten times. This chain joins TRBV14 and TRBJ1-3; possibly TRBD1 for D (6 bases). CDR1 is SGHDN, CDR2 FVKESK, per germline. This CDR3 is 15 amino acids long. V lost 2 bases and J lost 0, with 8 bases in between. In nucleotides, the CDR3 is TGTGCCAGCAGCCAACGACAGGCCTCTGGAAACACCATATATTTT. Translated: CASSQRQASGNTIYF. The entire variable domain, with the rest obtained from reference TRBV14 and TRBJ1-3, is as follows: EAGVTQFPSHSVIEKGQTVTLRCDPISGHDNLYWYRRVMGKEIKFLLHFVKESKQDESGMPNNRFLAERTGGTYSTLKVQPAELEDSGVYFCASSQRQASGNTIYFGEGSWLTVV.

As DNA, the CDR3 is TGTGCCAGCAGTTTGACAGGGGTCGGGGCCAACGTCCTGACTTTC. Translating it yields CASSLTGVGANVLTF. V gene TRBV6-2 or TRBV6-3 combines with J gene TRBJ2-6; 8 positions match TRBD1. Per germline, CDR1 MNHEY and CDR2 SVGEGT. The length of the CDR3 is 15 residues. Trimming removed 4 bases from V and 4 bases from J; junction bases left unmatched: 3.

CDR3 bases: TGTGCCAGCACCCGCTCCGGGTTCCCGGGGGACACTGAAGCTTTCTTT. Its protein is CASTRSGFPGDTEAFF. This chain uses TRBV9 with TRBJ1-1, with a tentative D call TRBD1 (5 bases). Germline V gives CDR1 SGDLS, CDR2 YYNGEE. There are 16 residues in the CDR3. The V end lost 6 bases, the J end lost 3 bases, and 21 bases lay between the germline ends.

This clone showed up just once. V gene TRBV4-2 combines with J gene TRBJ2-2; maybe TRBD1 (6 bases). Germline V gene lookup returns CDR1 LGHNA and CDR2 YNFKEQ. The CDR3 spans 16 residues. The V end lost 3 bases, the J end lost 3 bases, and 14 bases lay between the germline ends. CDR3 sequence: CASSQERGKYTGELFF. CDR3 coding DNA: TGTGCCAGCAGCCAGGAGAGGGGGAAGTACACCGGGGAGCTGTTTTTT.

The chain employs TRBV4-2 and TRBJ2-3; TRBD2 matches at 7 bases. Germline assignment: CDR1 LGHNA and CDR2 YNFKEQ. After removal of 2 bases from V and 0 bases from J, the junction contained 5 bases not matched to a gene. The CDR3 has 16 amino acids. The CDR3: CASSQTAGPSTDTQYF. The CDR3 region has the DNA TGTGCCAGCAGCCAAACAGCGGGGCCCAGCACAGATACGCAGTATTTT.

The CDR3 nucleotides are TGTGCCAGTAGACCCTCTCGGCGGACTAGCGCGACAGATACGCAGTATTTT. The encoded protein is CASRPSRRTSATDTQYF. V usage is TRBV19 and J usage is TRBJ2-3; TRBD2 matches at 9 bases. Germline lookup yields CDR1 LNHDA and CDR2 SQIVND (reference sequence). The CDR3 runs 17 residues. Trimming removed 6 bases from V and 3 bases from J; junction bases left unmatched: 13.

The J gene is TRBJ2-5, the V gene TRBV19; 13 bases are shared with TRBD2. J gave up 4 bases and V 6 bases, and 2 bases lay outside the gene matches. CDR1 and CDR2 from the germline V gene are LNHDA and SQIVND (reference sequence). The CDR3 has 14 amino acids. The DNA for the CDR3 is TGTGCCAGTAGCCGGACTAGCGGGAGAGAGACCCAGTACTTC. Amino acid sequence: CASSRTSGRETQYF.

The chain links TRBV5-6 to TRBJ2-7; D is perhaps TRBD2 (6 bases). Trimming took 3 bases from V and 5 from J, leaving 15 bases between them. CDR1 and CDR2 (germline): SGHDT, YYEEEE. The CDR3 is 14 amino acids. The CDR3: CASSSGLRANEQYF. The CDR3 coding sequence is TGTGCCAGCAGCTCGGGACTCCGGGCCAACGAGCAGTACTTC. Full variable domain (remainder filled in from reference TRBV5-6 and TRBJ2-7): DAGVTQSPTHLIKTRGQQVTLRCSPKSGHDTVSWYQQALGQGPQFIFQYYEEEERQRGNFPDRFSGHQFPNYSSELNVNALLLGDSALYLCASSSGLRANEQYFGPGTRLTVT.

The CDR3 protein is CASSLRLENTEAFF. Here the CDR3 DNA reads TGTGCCAGCAGCTTGAGACTGGAGAACACTGAAGCTTTCTTT. J is TRBJ1-1 and V is TRBV5-4; D unclear. The V and J ends lost 1 base and 1 base respectively, with 8 bases between them. The CDR3 has 14 amino acids. Germline V CDR1 and CDR2: SGHNT, YYREEE (reference sequence). The full variable domain, rest sourced from reference TRBV5-4 and TRBJ1-1, is ETGVTQSPTHLIKTRGQQVTLRCSSQSGHNTVSWYQQALGQGPQFIFQYYREEENGRGNFPPRFSGLQFPNYSSELNVNALELDDSALYLCASSLRLENTEAFFGQGTRLTVV.

This clone has only one observation. The chain couples TRBV4-2 to TRBJ2-3; TRBD2 agrees at 10 bases. The CDR3 extends over 18 amino acids. The junction had 7 bases not matched to a gene; V was cut back by 1 base and J by 0 bases. CDR1 and CDR2 (germline): LGHNA, YNFKEQ. This chain's CDR3 is CASSQAAYSGGSTDTQYF. CDR3 nucleotide sequence: TGTGCCAGCAGCCAAGCGGCCTATAGCGGGGGGAGCACAGATACGCAGTATTTT.

The gene calls are TRBV10-3 and TRBJ1-6; D is possibly TRBD1 (6 bases). Trimming took 6 bases from V and 5 from J, leaving 11 bases between them. From germline, CDR1 is ENHRY and CDR2 SYGVKD. The length of the CDR3 is 14 residues. This chain's CDR3 is CAIRLTGDNSPLHF. The CDR3 nucleotides read TGTGCCATCAGGCTGACAGGAGATAATTCACCCCTCCACTTT.

The DNA for the CDR3 is TGTGCCAGCAGTCCCTCTCATCCCTATAGCAATCAGCCCCAGCATTTT. Amino acid sequence: CASSPSHPYSNQPQHF. The chain is built from TRBV27 and TRBJ1-5; D not certain. V was trimmed by 5 bases and J by 0 bases, leaving 14 bases between them. Looked up from germline, CDR1 is MNHEY and CDR2 is SMNVEV (reference sequence). The length of the CDR3 is 16 residues.

V gene TRBV13 combines with J gene TRBJ2-3; 7 positions agree with TRBD1. Germline trimming cut 4 bases from V and 2 bases from J; bases unmatched to any gene: 9. CDR1 and CDR2 (germline): PRHDT, FYEKMQ (reference sequence). CDR3 length: 16 residues. The DNA for the CDR3 is TGTGCCAGCAGCTCCCCGCCCGGGACAGTCACAGATACGCAGTATTTT. Residues: CASSSPPGTVTDTQYF.

The V gene is TRBV7-3, the J gene TRBJ2-2, with TRBD1 matching over 7 bases. The CDR3 has 16 residues. The junction had 8 bases not matched to a gene; V was cut back by 5 bases and J by 2 bases. Germline CDR1 and CDR2: SGHTA and FQGTGA. The CDR3 sequence: CASSIGTGANTGELFF. CDR3 nucleotides: TGTGCCAGCAGCATCGGCACAGGGGCTAACACCGGGGAGCTGTTTTTT. The entire variable domain, with the rest obtained from reference TRBV7-3 and TRBJ2-2, is as follows: GAGVSQTPSNKVTEKGKYVELRCDPISGHTALYWYRQSLGQGPEFLIYFQGTGAADDSGLPNDRFFAVRPEGSVSTLKIQRTERGDSAVYLCASSIGTGANTGELFFGEGSRLTVL.

The chain has TRBV7-8 and TRBJ2-7, with 10 bases identical to TRBD1. The ends lost 5 bases at V and 3 bases at J; junction bases unmatched: 4. CDR3 length equals 14 residues. Germline CDR1 is SGHVS and CDR2 is FQNEAQ. The CDR3 loop is CASSRGDRGYEQYF. CDR3 coding DNA: TGTGCCAGCAGCCGCGGGGACAGGGGCTACGAGCAGTACTTC.

The rearrangement uses TRBV5-4 and TRBJ2-7; 9 bases agree with TRBD1. This CDR3 is 18 amino acids long. Trimming at V came to 0 bases and at J to 0 bases, leaving 10 bases not matched to a gene. Germline V gene lookup returns CDR1 SGHNT and CDR2 YYREEE (reference sequence). The CDR3 DNA follows: TGTGCCAGCAGCTTGGGGGGCCGACAGGGGGGGACCTCCTACGAGCAGTACTTC. Translation: CASSLGGRQGGTSYEQYF.

This clone was picked up a small number of times. The rearrangement links TRBV19 to TRBJ1-1; no reliable D call. With 6 bases removed from V and 1 base from J, the gap between germline ends came to 15 bases. This CDR3 is built from 15 residues. Germline V gene sequence: CDR1 LNHDA, CDR2 SQIVND (reference sequence). The CDR3 is CASSELFMSNTEAFF. The CDR3 DNA reads as TGTGCCAGTAGCGAGTTGTTTATGTCGAACACTGAAGCTTTCTTT. Full variable domain (outside the CDR3, taken from reference TRBV19 and TRBJ1-1): DGGITQSPKYLFRKEGQNVTLSCEQNLNHDAMYWYRQDPGQGLRLIYYSQIVNDFQKGDIAEGYSVSREKKESFPLTVTSAQKNPTAFYLCASSELFMSNTEAFFGQGTRLTVV.

The CDR3 protein is CASSAWTVNTGELFF. The CDR3 DNA follows: TGTGCCAGCAGCGCCTGGACAGTTAACACCGGGGAGCTGTTTTTT. V and J are TRBV7-9 and TRBJ2-2; the D gene is possibly TRBD1 (6 bases). V gave up 5 bases and J gave up 2 bases, with 12 bases separating them. The germline CDR1 and CDR2 sequences are SEHNR and FQNEAQ (reference sequence). The CDR3 covers 15 residues.

This sequence joins TRBV27 and TRBJ2-7, with 8 bases that match TRBD2. The length of the CDR3 is 15 residues. Per germline, CDR1 MNHEY and CDR2 SMNVEV (reference sequence). V was pared by 3 bases and J by 3 bases, with 7 bases of the junction left unmatched. The CDR3, as DNA: TGTGCCAGCAGTTTCAAGGCGGGAGGTGGCTACGAGCAGTACTTC. Translation gives CASSFKAGGGYEQYF.

This chain links TRBV7-2 with TRBJ2-2, with no clear D. The germline V gene has CDR1 SGHTA and CDR2 FQGNSA. V was cut by 7 bases and J by 0 bases, with 9 bases left in between. The length of the CDR3 is 14 residues. The CDR3 DNA sequence: TGTGCCAGCACCTCAGGCCCGAACACCGGGGAGCTGTTTTTT. Translated, it gives CASTSGPNTGELFF. Drawing the rest from reference TRBV7-2 and TRBJ2-2, the complete variable domain is GAGVSQSPSNKVTEKGKDVELRCDPISGHTALYWYRQSLGQGLEFLIYFQGNSAPDKSGLPSDRFSAERTGGSVSTLTIQRTQQEDSAVYLCASTSGPNTGELFFGEGSRLTVL.

The chain is built from TRBV5-6 and TRBJ1-5; no clear D. The CDR3 runs 15 residues. V was cut by 0 bases and J by 0 bases, with 7 bases left in between. From germline, CDR1 is SGHDT and CDR2 YYEEEE. The CDR3 coding sequence is TGTGCCAGCAGCTTGGGGGGAGTTAGCAATCAGCCCCAGCATTTT. It yields the protein CASSLGGVSNQPQHF.

The chain has TRBV7-2 and TRBJ1-3, with unresolved D. This CDR3 region has 14 residues. The ends were cut back, 2 bases at V and 1 base at J, with 6 bases in the middle. Germline CDR1 is SGHTA and CDR2 is FQGNSA. Here the CDR3 reads CASSLPLSGNTIYF. CDR3 sequence (DNA): TGTGCCAGCAGCTTACCCTTGTCTGGAAACACCATATATTTT. The full variable domain, rest sourced from reference TRBV7-2 and TRBJ1-3, is GAGVSQSPSNKVTEKGKDVELRCDPISGHTALYWYRQSLGQGLEFLIYFQGNSAPDKSGLPSDRFSAERTGGSVSTLTIQRTQQEDSAVYLCASSLPLSGNTIYFGEGSWLTVV.

For the CDR3, the DNA is TGTGCCAGCAGCTCTACCGCCCGGACGGGAGGCTACACCTTC. Translation: CASSSTARTGGYTF. The rearrangement links TRBV9 to TRBJ1-2, with D hard to call. The V gene lost 4 bases and the J gene lost 8 bases, with 18 bases spanning the gap. Looked up from germline, CDR1 is SGDLS and CDR2 is YYNGEE. This CDR3 contains 14 residues.

V is TRBV5-4 and J is TRBJ1-1; 10 bases are a match to TRBD1. The CDR3 contains 14 residues. The J segment lost 4 bases and the V segment lost 4 bases, leaving 4 bases of the junction unmatched. Germline lookup yields CDR1 SGHNT and CDR2 YYREEE (reference sequence). CDR3 region: CASSRGQGFTEAFF. CDR3 nucleotide sequence: TGTGCCAGCAGCCGGGGACAGGGGTTCACTGAAGCTTTCTTT.

The J gene is TRBJ2-3, the V gene TRBV15; D unclear. V lost 5 bases and J 1 base, leaving 10 bases between the germline ends. CDR1 and CDR2 from the germline V gene are LNHNV and YYDKDF (reference sequence). The CDR3 is 14 residues long. The CDR3 nucleotides are TGTGCCACCAGCTTCGAGGTTCGCACAGATACGCAGTATTTT. Amino acid sequence: CATSFEVRTDTQYF.

This clone was seen more than once but under ten times. The chain links TRBV4-2 to TRBJ2-1; D perhaps matches TRBD2 (6 bases). Germline CDR1 is LGHNA and CDR2 is YNFKEQ. V shed 4 bases and J shed 8 bases, with 12 bases lying between them. CDR3 length equals 13 residues. This CDR3 is CASSPRPGDEQFF. The CDR3 DNA reads TGTGCCAGCAGCCCCCGCCCGGGGGATGAGCAGTTCTTC.

The chain is built from TRBV5-1 and TRBJ2-1; 7 nucleotides align to TRBD1. J was trimmed by 2 bases and V by 3 bases; bases with no gene match: 5. This CDR3 is built from 15 residues. In germline, CDR1 is SGHRS, CDR2 YFSETQ. The DNA of the CDR3 is TGCGCCAGCAGCTCTACAGGGGAAGCCTACAATGAGCAGTTCTTC. Protein sequence: CASSSTGEAYNEQFF.